The 18 T cell receptor beta chains below all came from one sample that was sequenced in a study of T cell changes during pregnancy in multiple sclerosis. TCRdb keeps only in-frame clones here, not all; method: immunoSEQ multiplex PCR. In the table there are tens of thousands of clones, 90% of which are singletons. Sample: CD8+ T cells from peripheral blood mononuclear cells, taken in the second trimester of pregnancy. The receptors here all came from a female donor with multiple sclerosis, enrolled in a pregnancy study.

The V gene is TRBV28, the J gene TRBJ1-1; D unresolved. Trimming cost V 2 bases and J 1 base, with 8 bases left between them. The germline V gene has CDR1 MDHEN and CDR2 SYDVKM. CDR3 size: 14 residues. The CDR3 spells CASSLTKWNTEAFF. In DNA form, the CDR3 reads TGTGCCAGCAGTTTAACAAAATGGAACACTGAAGCTTTCTTT. The variable domain in full, completed from reference TRBV28 and TRBJ1-1, reads DVKVTQSSRYLVKRTGEKVFLECVQDMDHENMFWYRQDPGLGLRLIYFSYDVKMKEKGDIPEGYSVSREKKERFSLILESASTNQTSMYLCASSLTKWNTEAFFGQGTRLTVV.

The sample holds one count of this clone. The chain has TRBV23-1 and TRBJ2-5; D may be TRBD2 (6 bases). TRBV23-1 carries the ORF label, with uncertain function. The V end was cut by 8 bases, the J end by 0 bases, with 7 bases between. This CDR3 has 12 residues. This chain's CDR3 is CASVADQETQYF. The CDR3 nucleotides are TGCGCCAGCGTAGCGGACCAAGAGACCCAGTACTTC.

Points on this clone: An end of the junction does not agree with germline; a read error may underlie this. V gene TRBV19 combines with J gene TRBJ1-4; weak D call: TRBD1 (6 bases). The CDR3 runs to 12 residues. CDR1 and CDR2 from the germline V gene are LNHDA and SQIVND (reference sequence). Here the CDR3 reads CASSTGWRKGVF. CDR3 bases: TGTGCCAGTAGTACCGGATGGCGGAAGGGGGTTTTT.

This chain links TRBV28 with TRBJ2-7; D is unclear. Between the trimmed V and J ends, which lost 2 bases and 3 bases, there was a span of 8 bases. The CDR3 extends over 13 amino acids. Per germline, CDR1 MDHEN and CDR2 SYDVKM. The CDR3 coding sequence is TGTGCCAGCAGTTTACTGGCCCACTACGAGCAGTACTTC. Translating it yields CASSLLAHYEQYF.

The chain recombines TRBV19 with TRBJ2-7, with D unresolved. Germline V CDR1 and CDR2: LNHDA, SQIVND (reference sequence). CDR3 length: 13 amino acids. V shed 4 bases and J shed 5 bases, with 12 bases lying between them. CDR3 sequence: CASSSGFPHEQYF. The CDR3 DNA sequence: TGTGCCAGTAGTAGCGGCTTCCCCCACGAGCAGTACTTC.

This clone was recorded many times. The chain uses TRBV7-6 and TRBJ2-5; 7 bases match TRBD2. J gave up 1 base and V 5 bases, and 4 bases lay outside the gene matches. CDR1 and CDR2 (germline): SGHVS, FNYEAQ. The CDR3 spans 14 residues. The CDR3 nucleotides are TGTGCCAGCAGCGGGAGGGACTTCCAAGAGACCCAGTACTTC. The encoded protein is CASSGRDFQETQYF.

V and J are TRBV4-1 and TRBJ1-1; possibly TRBD1 for D (5 bases). Deletions cut 0 bases from V and 1 base from J, with 12 bases between. CDR3 length: 16 residues. Germline values: CDR1 MGHRA, CDR2 YSYEKL. The CDR3 nucleotides read TGCGCCAGCAGCCAAGATCATGGGGCAAGGAACACTGAAGCTTTCTTT. It translates to CASSQDHGARNTEAFF.

The chain links TRBV7-9 to TRBJ2-1, with 9 bases matching TRBD2. The J segment lost 1 base and the V segment lost 4 bases, leaving 5 bases of the junction unmatched. CDR1 is SEHNR, CDR2 FQNEAQ, per germline (reference sequence). This CDR3 spans 16 amino acids. CDR3 region: CASSSIAGASYNEQFF. In DNA form, the CDR3 reads TGTGCCAGCAGCTCTATAGCGGGAGCATCCTACAATGAGCAGTTCTTC.

The V gene is TRBV27, the J gene TRBJ1-1; D may be TRBD1 (5 bases). V was clipped by 0 bases and J by 5 bases, with 13 bases between them. The CDR3 has 15 amino acids. Per the germline V gene, CDR1 is MNHEY and CDR2 is SMNVEV (reference sequence). CDR3 amino acids: CASSLSQGGGTEAFF. For the CDR3, the DNA is TGTGCCAGCAGTTTATCCCAGGGTGGGGGGACTGAAGCTTTCTTT.

The chain is built from TRBV5-4 and TRBJ2-7; 11 bases are a match to TRBD2. V lost 4 bases to trimming and J lost 1 base; unmatched junction nucleotides: 13. The CDR3 has 18 residues. Germline V lookup: CDR1 SGHNT, CDR2 YYREEE (reference sequence). This CDR3 reads CASSTGTSGIQPSYEQYF. CDR3 in DNA: TGTGCCAGCAGCACCGGGACTAGCGGTATCCAACCTTCCTACGAGCAGTACTTC. Combining the CDR3 with reference TRBV5-4 and TRBJ2-7 gives the whole variable domain ETGVTQSPTHLIKTRGQQVTLRCSSQSGHNTVSWYQQALGQGPQFIFQYYREEENGRGNFPPRFSGLQFPNYSSELNVNALELDDSALYLCASSTGTSGIQPSYEQYFGPGTRLTVT.

The rearrangement joins TRBV27 to TRBJ2-7, with 15 nucleotides matching TRBD2. Germline CDR1 and CDR2: MNHEY and SMNVEV (reference sequence). The CDR3 totals 19 residues. V gave up 2 bases and J gave up 0 bases; unmatched junction bases: 8. The CDR3 DNA is TGTGCCAGCAGTTTAAGCGGACTAGCGGGAGGGAGTCCCTCCTACGAGCAGTACTTC. Its translation: CASSLSGLAGGSPSYEQYF.

The V and J genes are TRBV27 and TRBJ1-5; 10 nucleotides agree with TRBD1. The trim removed 5 bases at V and 5 bases at J, leaving 6 bases unmatched. CDR1 is MNHEY and CDR2 is SMNVEV in the germline V gene (reference sequence). CDR3 size: 15 residues. The CDR3 DNA reads TGTGCCAGCAGTCATGGACAGGGGGGGGATCAGCCCCAGCATTTT. It codes for CASSHGQGGDQPQHF.

The J gene is TRBJ1-2, the V gene TRBV27; a weak D match, TRBD1 (6 bases). V was clipped by 0 bases and J by 1 base, with 9 bases between them. Germline values: CDR1 MNHEY, CDR2 SMNVEV (reference sequence). The CDR3 spans 15 residues. CDR3 DNA sequence: TGTGCCAGCAGTTTATCAGGGGGGGATAACTATGGCTACACCTTC. Encoded protein: CASSLSGGDNYGYTF.

This clone has a single count. The rearrangement uses TRBV5-5 and TRBJ2-7; no clear D. Between the trimmed V and J ends, which lost 0 bases and 6 bases, there was a span of 7 bases. Germline CDR1 reads SGHKS; CDR2 reads YYEKEE (reference sequence). The length of the CDR3 is 12 residues. This CDR3 reads CASSLGSLEQYF. CDR3 nucleotides: TGTGCCAGCAGCTTGGGCAGTCTCGAGCAGTACTTC.

The chain links TRBV6-1 to TRBJ1-1; no reliable D call. V lost 8 bases and J lost 1, with 17 bases in between. CDR3 length: 15 amino acids. Germline V gene data show CDR1 as MNHNS and CDR2 as SASEGT. For the CDR3, the DNA is TGTGCCAGCTCCCGAGTTCCAGGCACGAACACTGAAGCTTTCTTT. Encoded protein: CASSRVPGTNTEAFF.

The chain employs TRBV27 and TRBJ2-3; a weak D match, TRBD2 (6 bases). The CDR3 is 15 amino acids. V lost 1 base and J 4 bases, leaving 12 bases between the germline ends. The germline CDR1 and CDR2 sequences are MNHEY and SMNVEV (reference sequence). This CDR3 reads CASSLLEGRADTQYF. Here the CDR3 DNA reads TGTGCCAGCAGTTTATTGGAGGGGAGAGCAGATACGCAGTATTTT.

V usage is TRBV19 and J usage is TRBJ1-1, with 7 positions matching TRBD1. There are 14 residues in the CDR3. The V and J ends lost 8 bases and 0 bases, in that order; junction bases with no gene match: 6. CDR1 LNHDA and CDR2 SQIVND come from the germline V gene (reference sequence). CDR3 in amino acids: CASAGQTLNTEAFF. DNA for the CDR3: TGTGCCAGTGCGGGACAGACTTTGAACACTGAAGCTTTCTTT.

This chain uses TRBV27 with TRBJ2-3; 7 bases are a match to TRBD2. The germline CDR1 and CDR2 sequences are MNHEY and SMNVEV (reference sequence). The CDR3 totals 13 residues. Trimming at V came to 6 bases and at J to 4 bases, leaving 4 bases not matched to a gene. This chain's CDR3 is CASRPGLPDTQYF. The CDR3 DNA follows: TGTGCCAGCAGGCCGGGACTACCAGATACGCAGTATTTT.